The T cell receptor beta chain described here comes from a study of T cell repertoires in cytomegalovirus infection. General observations from the study: HLA-C-restricted TCR beta clonotypes specific for CMV led the ex vivo response.

In germline, CDR1 is SGHTA, CDR2 FQGNSA. J lost 4 bases, V lost 5 bases, and 10 bases had no gene match. The CDR3 length is 17 residues. Each CDR3 protein gets one entry after TCRdb re-called the reads with MiXCR. The sample records approximately 97,000 distinct CDR3 sequences, approximately 15% being singletons. This clonotype was recorded a few times. No antigen is known for it. The clonotype originates from a human donor in good health (CMV status not recorded). Some clones in this sample may be carry-over from other donors' samples. The chain uses TRBV7-2 and TRBJ2-2; 10 bases agree with TRBD2. The sequencing sample was made of PBMCs. CDR3 protein: CASSPTLLAGFTGELFF. In DNA, the CDR3 is TGTGCCAGCAGCCCTACTTTACTAGCGGGGTTCACCGGGGAGCTGTTTTTT.